The rows below give T cell receptor beta chains drawn from one sample of a study of blood T cell repertoires in COVID-19. The method was immunoSEQ multiplex PCR; TCRdb's version includes in-frame clones alone and lacks a portion of them. The profile shows about 190,000 clones, around nine tenths of them singletons. The sequencing input was peripheral blood. Every receptor here comes from a middle-aged man with acute or convalescent COVID-19. Both conserved end residues are part of each CDR3. D genes are given only for firm matches. Some rows mark clone size as missing; the rest say once, few, many or name a class of expanded clone.

D: .; V: TRBV7-8; J: TRBJ2-2; size: .; DNA: TGTGCCAGCAGCCCCAACCCACGGGGGAACACCGGGGAGCTGTTTTTT; CDR3: CASSPNPRGNTGELFF
D: .; V: TRBV27; J: TRBJ1-4; size: once; DNA: TGTGCCAGCAGTTTTCGATCCGGGAAACTGTTTTTT; CDR3: CASSFRSGKLFF
D: TRBD2; V: TRBV5-1; J: TRBJ2-1; size: .; DNA: TGCGCCAGCAGCTTGGCCCTGAGCGGGGGGGCCTATGAGCAGTTCTTC; CDR3: CASSLALSGGAYEQFF
D: .; V: TRBV12-2; J: TRBJ1-3; size: .; DNA: TGTGCAAGTCGCTTTCGAGGGAGCTCTGGAAACACCATATATTTT; CDR3: CASRFRGSSGNTIYF
D: TRBD1; V: TRBV3-1/TRBV3-2; J: TRBJ2-5; size: once; DNA: TGTGCCAGCAGCCAATTTCTTGACAGGGGAGAGACCCAGTACTTC; CDR3: CASSQFLDRGETQYF
D: .; V: TRBV24-1; J: TRBJ1-5; size: .; DNA: TGTGCCACCAGTGATTTGGCCAGTTATCAGCCCCAGCATTTT; CDR3: CATSDLASYQPQHF
D: .; V: TRBV6-6; J: TRBJ1-2; size: .; DNA: TGTGCCAGCAGCCCCGGAGCCTATGGCTACACCTTC; CDR3: CASSPGAYGYTF
D: .; V: TRBV20-1; J: TRBJ2-7; size: .; DNA: TGCAGTGCTTCCACTTTTTACGAGCAGTACTTC; CDR3: CSASTFYEQYF
D: .; V: TRBV2; J: TRBJ1-5; size: .; DNA: TGTGCCAGCAGTGATCAGAATAGCAATCAGCCCCAGCATTTT; CDR3: CASSDQNSNQPQHF
D: TRBD1; V: TRBV7-9; J: TRBJ1-2; size: .; DNA: TGTGCCAGCAGCTTAGTGGACAGGGGGATTGACTATGGCTACACCTTC; CDR3: CASSLVDRGIDYGYTF
D: TRBD1; V: TRBV4-2; J: TRBJ2-2; size: .; DNA: TGTGCCAGCAGCCAGGGACAGGGAGATACCGGGGAGCTGTTTTTT; CDR3: CASSQGQGDTGELFF
D: TRBD1; V: TRBV28; J: TRBJ1-5; size: .; DNA: TGTGCCAGCAGGAGGACAGGAATCTTCAATCAGCCCCAGCATTTT; CDR3: CASRRTGIFNQPQHF
D: .; V: TRBV28; J: TRBJ2-1; size: .; DNA: TGTGCCAGCAGTTCCACCCGGACTATCCCTTTCTCCTACAATGAGCAGTTCTTC; CDR3: CASSSTRTIPFSYNEQFF
D: .; V: TRBV2; J: TRBJ2-7; size: .; DNA: TGTGCCAGCAGTGACCGACAGGCCCTCTCCTACGAGCAGTACTTC; CDR3: CASSDRQALSYEQYF
D: .; V: TRBV5-1; J: TRBJ1-2; size: .; DNA: TGCGCCAGCAGTGAGGAGGGTAACTATGGCTACACCTTC; CDR3: CASSEEGNYGYTF
D: TRBD1; V: TRBV28; J: TRBJ2-7; size: .; DNA: TGTGCCAGCAGTCCGGGACAGAGCCCCTACGAGCAGTACTTC; CDR3: CASSPGQSPYEQYF
D: TRBD1; V: TRBV7-9; J: TRBJ2-7; size: .; DNA: TGTGCCAGCAGCCGGACAGGGGAGATCGCCGAGCAGTACTTC; CDR3: CASSRTGEIAEQYF
D: .; V: TRBV12-5; J: TRBJ2-1; size: .; DNA: TGTGCTAGTGGTTTAGGGCAGAGGGCGTCGGATGAGCAGTTCTTC; CDR3: CASGLGQRASDEQFF
D: .; V: TRBV4-1; J: TRBJ1-1; size: .; DNA: TGCGCCAGCAGCCTTGCCGGTGCCTCTGAAGCTTTCTTT; CDR3: CASSLAGASEAFF
D: .; V: TRBV24-1; J: TRBJ2-3; size: .; DNA: TGTGCCACCAGTGATCCGGACAGCGCCCCAGATACGCAGTATTTT; CDR3: CATSDPDSAPDTQYF
D: TRBD2; V: TRBV5-1; J: TRBJ2-2; size: few; DNA: TGCGCCAGCAGTGCGGGACTAGCGGACACCTCAGTCGGGGAGCTGTTTTTT; CDR3: CASSAGLADTSVGELFF
D: .; V: TRBV18; J: TRBJ1-1; size: .; DNA: TGTGCCAGCTCACCGGGACCGGGGGTGAACACTGAAGCTTTCTTT; CDR3: CASSPGPGVNTEAFF
D: .; V: TRBV5-1; J: TRBJ2-1; size: .; DNA: TGCGCCAGCAGCTTGGGACAGGACCCCTACAATGAGCAGTTCTTC; CDR3: CASSLGQDPYNEQFF
D: TRBD1; V: TRBV28; J: TRBJ1-5; size: few; DNA: TGTGCCAGCAGTTTAGGGGGGACAGGTCTCAATCAGCCCCAGCATTTT; CDR3: CASSLGGTGLNQPQHF
D: TRBD1; V: TRBV27; J: TRBJ1-5; size: .; DNA: TGTGCCAGCCGAAAGGGGGCCAATCAGCCCCAGCATTTT; CDR3: CASRKGANQPQHF
D: .; V: TRBV3-1/TRBV3-2; J: TRBJ1-1; size: .; DNA: TGTGCCAGCAGCCAAGTTGGGGCGGGGGACACTGAAGCTTTCTTT; CDR3: CASSQVGAGDTEAFF
D: TRBD2; V: TRBV19; J: TRBJ2-3; size: .; DNA: TGTGCCAGTAGTATAGGCGGGGGAGGGCCAGATACGCAGTATTTT; CDR3: CASSIGGGGPDTQYF
D: .; V: TRBV6-5; J: TRBJ1-1; size: once; DNA: TGTGCCAGCAGTTACTTGGGACATCGGAGTGATGTTGAAGCTTTCTTT; CDR3: CASSYLGHRSDVEAFF
D: TRBD1; V: TRBV6-6; J: TRBJ2-2; size: .; DNA: TGTGCCAGCAGTCCCGGGACAGGGGCGGGTCGCACCGGGGAGCTGTTTTTT; CDR3: CASSPGTGAGRTGELFF